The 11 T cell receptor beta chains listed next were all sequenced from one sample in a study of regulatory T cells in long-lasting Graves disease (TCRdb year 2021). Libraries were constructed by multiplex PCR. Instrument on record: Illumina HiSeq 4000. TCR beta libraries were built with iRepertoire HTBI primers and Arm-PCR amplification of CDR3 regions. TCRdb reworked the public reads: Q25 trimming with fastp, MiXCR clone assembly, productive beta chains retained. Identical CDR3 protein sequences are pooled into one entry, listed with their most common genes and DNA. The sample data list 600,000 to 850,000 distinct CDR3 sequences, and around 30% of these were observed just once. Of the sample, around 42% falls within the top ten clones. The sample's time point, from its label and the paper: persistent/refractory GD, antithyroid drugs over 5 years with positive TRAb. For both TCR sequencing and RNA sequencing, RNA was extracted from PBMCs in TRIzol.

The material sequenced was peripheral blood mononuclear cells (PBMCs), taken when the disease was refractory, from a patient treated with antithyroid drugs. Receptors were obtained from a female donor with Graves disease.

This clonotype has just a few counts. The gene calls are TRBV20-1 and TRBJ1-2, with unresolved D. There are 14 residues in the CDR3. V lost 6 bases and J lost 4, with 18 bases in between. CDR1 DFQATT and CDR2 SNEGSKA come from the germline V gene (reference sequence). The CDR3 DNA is TGCAGTGCCCTCTCGAGCCAGCCCCTCTATGGCTACACCTTC. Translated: CSALSSQPLYGYTF.

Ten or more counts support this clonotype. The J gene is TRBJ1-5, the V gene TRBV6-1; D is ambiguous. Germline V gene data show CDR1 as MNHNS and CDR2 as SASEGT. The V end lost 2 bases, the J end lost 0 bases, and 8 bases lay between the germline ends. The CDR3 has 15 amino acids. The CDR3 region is CASSESDYSNQPQHF. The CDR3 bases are TGTGCCAGCAGTGAATCTGACTATAGCAATCAGCCCCAGCATTTT.

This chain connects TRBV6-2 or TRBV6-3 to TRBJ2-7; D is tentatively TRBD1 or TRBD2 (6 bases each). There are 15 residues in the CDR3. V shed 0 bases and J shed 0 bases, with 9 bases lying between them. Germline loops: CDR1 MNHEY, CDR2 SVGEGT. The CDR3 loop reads CASSYSKGGSYEQYF. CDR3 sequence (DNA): TGTGCCAGCAGTTACTCGAAGGGGGGCTCCTACGAGCAGTACTTC.

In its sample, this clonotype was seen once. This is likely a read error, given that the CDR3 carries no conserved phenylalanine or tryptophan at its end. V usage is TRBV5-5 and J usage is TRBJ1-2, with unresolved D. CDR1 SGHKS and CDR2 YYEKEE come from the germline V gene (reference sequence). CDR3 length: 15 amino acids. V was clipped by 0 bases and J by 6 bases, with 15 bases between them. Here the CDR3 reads CASSLDPGSKDGYTL. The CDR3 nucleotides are TGTGCCAGCAGCTTGGACCCGGGCTCAAAGGATGGCTACACCCTC.

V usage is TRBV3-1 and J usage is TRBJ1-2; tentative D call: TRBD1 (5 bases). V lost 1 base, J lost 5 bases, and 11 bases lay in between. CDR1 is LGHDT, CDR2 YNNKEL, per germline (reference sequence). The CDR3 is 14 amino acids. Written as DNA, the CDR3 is TGTGCCAGCAGCCAAGCGGGACGGCTATATGGCTACACCTTC. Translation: CASSQAGRLYGYTF. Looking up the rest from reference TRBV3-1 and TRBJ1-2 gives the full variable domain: DTAVSQTPKYLVTQMGNDKSIKCEQNLGHDTMYWYKQDSKKFLKIMFSYNNKELIINETVPNRFSPKSPDKAHLNLHINSLELGDSAVYFCASSQAGRLYGYTFGSGTRLTVV.

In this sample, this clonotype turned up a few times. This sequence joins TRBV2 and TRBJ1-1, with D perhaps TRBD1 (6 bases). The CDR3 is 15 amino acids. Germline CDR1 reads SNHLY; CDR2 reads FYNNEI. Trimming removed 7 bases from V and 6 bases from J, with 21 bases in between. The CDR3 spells CASMGGSRGVSEAFF. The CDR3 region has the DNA TGTGCCAGCATGGGGGGTTCTAGGGGGGTTTCTGAAGCTTTCTTT.

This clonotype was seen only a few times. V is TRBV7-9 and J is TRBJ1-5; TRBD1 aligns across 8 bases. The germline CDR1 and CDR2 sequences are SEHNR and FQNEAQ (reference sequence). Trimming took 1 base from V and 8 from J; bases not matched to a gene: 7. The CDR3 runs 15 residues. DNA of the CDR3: TGTGCCAGCAGCTTAGGGGCAGGGGGCACAGAGCCCCAGCATTTT. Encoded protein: CASSLGAGGTEPQHF.

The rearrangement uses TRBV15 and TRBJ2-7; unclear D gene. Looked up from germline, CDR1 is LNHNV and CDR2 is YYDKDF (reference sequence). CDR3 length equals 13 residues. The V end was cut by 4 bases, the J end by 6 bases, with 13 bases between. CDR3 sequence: CATSKTVWGEQYF. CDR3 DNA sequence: TGTGCCACCAGCAAAACGGTTTGGGGCGAGCAGTACTTC.

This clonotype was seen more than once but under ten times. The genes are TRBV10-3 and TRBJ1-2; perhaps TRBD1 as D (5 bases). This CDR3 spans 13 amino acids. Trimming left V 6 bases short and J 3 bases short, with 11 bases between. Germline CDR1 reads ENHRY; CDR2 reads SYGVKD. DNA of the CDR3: TGTGCCATCAGGGGTACAGGAGACTATGGCTACACCTTC. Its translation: CAIRGTGDYGYTF.

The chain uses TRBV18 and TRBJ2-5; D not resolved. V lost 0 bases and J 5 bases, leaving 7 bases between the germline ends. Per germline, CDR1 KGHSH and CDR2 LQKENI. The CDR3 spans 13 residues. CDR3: CASSPPLLETQYF. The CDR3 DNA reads TGTGCCAGCTCACCACCGTTGCTGGAGACCCAGTACTTC.

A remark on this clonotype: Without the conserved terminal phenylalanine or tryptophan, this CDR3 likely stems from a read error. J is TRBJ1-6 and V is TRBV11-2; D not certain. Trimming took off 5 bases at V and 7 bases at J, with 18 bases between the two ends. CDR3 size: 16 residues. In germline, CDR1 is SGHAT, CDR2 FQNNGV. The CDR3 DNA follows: TGTGCCAGCAGCCTTTCAGGAGGTCTCGGGAATTCACCCCTCCACTCT. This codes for CASSLSGGLGNSPLHS.